The present TCR beta chain was sequenced within a study of blood T cells in healthy people across ages. Using a J-beta primer mix together with a sample-barcoded 5' primer, a second PCR was run for roughly 6 to 12 cycles. MiXCR was run by TCRdb on the 5' RACE reads, yielding one entry per CDR3 protein. The profile shows approximately 770,000 distinct CDR3 sequences, roughly 60% of them singletons. V was clipped by 6 bases and J by 2 bases; unmatched bases: 18. CDR1 DFQATT and CDR2 SNEGSKA come from the germline V gene (reference sequence). The CDR3 sequence is 17 residues long. The sample was blood. The rearrangement uses TRBV20-1 and TRBJ2-7; 8 positions match TRBD1. This clonotype was sampled from a man aged 25-40 years in good health. The CDR3 DNA reads TGCAGTGCACAAACAGTCCAGCCGGGACAGGACCCCTACGAGCAGTACTTC. It yields the protein CSAQTVQPGQDPYEQYF.